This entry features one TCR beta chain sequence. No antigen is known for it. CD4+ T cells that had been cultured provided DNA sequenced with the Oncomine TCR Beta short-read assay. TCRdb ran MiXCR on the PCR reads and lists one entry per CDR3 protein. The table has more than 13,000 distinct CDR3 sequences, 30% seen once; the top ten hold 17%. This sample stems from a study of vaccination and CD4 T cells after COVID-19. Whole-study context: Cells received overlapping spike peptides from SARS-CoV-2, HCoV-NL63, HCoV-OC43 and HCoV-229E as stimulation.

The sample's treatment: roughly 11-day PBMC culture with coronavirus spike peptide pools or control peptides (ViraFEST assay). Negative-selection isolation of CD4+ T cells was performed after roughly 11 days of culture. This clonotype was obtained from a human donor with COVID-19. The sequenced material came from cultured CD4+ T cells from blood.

CDR3 sequence (DNA): TGTGCCAGCAGCTTAGAGGGGTCTGGCTACACCTTC. This codes for CASSLEGSGYTF. This chain links TRBV7-8 with TRBJ1-2, with D perhaps TRBD1 (5 bases). This CDR3 region has 12 residues. Germline V CDR1 and CDR2: SGHVS, FQNEAQ. Trimming cost V 1 base and J 7 bases, with 7 bases left between them.